The TCR beta chain described here comes from a study of T cells and Merkel cell carcinoma outcomes. General study points: Merkel cell carcinoma outcomes were reportedly predicted by repertoire and T-cell density.

This CDR3 region has 13 residues. Germline V lookup: CDR1 KGHSH, CDR2 LQKENI. The germline V and J ends were trimmed by 1 base and 7 bases, with 7 bases remaining between them. The table lists this clone with a few counts. Antigen: not known. Clones were read by immunoSEQ multiplex PCR, and TCRdb kept only the in-frame ones, dropping some. Here the sample spans over 15,000 clones, roughly 80% being singletons. The chain couples TRBV18 to TRBJ1-4; no firm D call. The sequence came from a human donor with Merkel cell carcinoma. Sequencing input: tumor tissue from Merkel cell carcinoma. This CDR3 reads CASSPLSAEKLFF. CDR3 in DNA: TGTGCCAGCTCACCACTTTCGGCTGAAAAACTGTTTTTT.